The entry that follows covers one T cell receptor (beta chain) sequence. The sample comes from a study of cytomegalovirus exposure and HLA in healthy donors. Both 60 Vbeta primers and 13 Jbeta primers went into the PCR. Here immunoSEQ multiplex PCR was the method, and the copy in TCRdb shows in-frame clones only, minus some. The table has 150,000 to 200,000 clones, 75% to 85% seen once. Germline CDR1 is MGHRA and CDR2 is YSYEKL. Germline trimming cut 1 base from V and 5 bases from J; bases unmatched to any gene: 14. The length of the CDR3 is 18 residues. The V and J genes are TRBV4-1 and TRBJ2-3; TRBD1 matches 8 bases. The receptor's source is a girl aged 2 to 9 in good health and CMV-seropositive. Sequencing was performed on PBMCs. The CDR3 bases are TGCGCCAGCAGCCAAGTCCTGTCATCCGACAGGGGTAAAGATACGCAGTATTTT. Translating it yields CASSQVLSSDRGKDTQYF.